Following are 10 T cell receptor beta chains from one sample sequenced in a study of OX40 agonist ivuxolimab in advanced cancers. Data came from immunoSEQ multiplex PCR; TCRdb stores just in-frame clones and leaves some out. Of some 67,000 clones listed, 85% are singletons. The sample in question was CD4+ or CD8+ T cells sorted from blood, obtained in a trial of the OX40 agonist ivuxolimab. Receptors were obtained from an adult with an advanced solid tumor such as melanoma, head and neck, liver or kidney cancer.

Only a few counts were recorded for this clone. The chain uses TRBV10-3 and TRBJ1-6; 7 bases are a match to TRBD1. This CDR3 spans 13 amino acids. Germline lookup yields CDR1 ENHRY and CDR2 SYGVKD. After removal of 10 bases from V and 7 bases from J, the junction contained 7 bases not matched to a gene. CDR3 region: CATTGAENSPLHF. The CDR3 bases are TGTGCCACTACAGGGGCGGAAAATTCACCCCTCCACTTT.

The chain carries TRBV19 and TRBJ2-1; 11 nucleotides match TRBD1. The CDR3 runs to 16 residues. Germline V gives CDR1 LNHDA, CDR2 SQIVND (reference sequence). J lost 7 bases, V lost 2 bases, and 7 bases had no gene match. The CDR3 is CASSIFSGQGVNEQFF. The CDR3, as DNA: TGTGCCAGTAGTATATTTTCGGGACAGGGGGTTAATGAGCAGTTCTTC.

This clone was counted only a few times. The chain joins TRBV20-1 to TRBJ1-1; D is ambiguous. The CDR3 runs to 11 residues. Germline CDR1 is DFQATT and CDR2 is SNEGSKA (reference sequence). CDR3 loop: CRASTNTEAFF. The CDR3, as DNA: TGCAGGGCCTCGACGAACACTGAAGCTTTCTTT.

The chain links TRBV9 to TRBJ1-2; D remains ambiguous. Germline V CDR1 and CDR2: SGDLS, YYNGEE. V was trimmed by 0 bases and J by 0 bases, leaving 3 bases between them. The CDR3 covers 13 residues. The CDR3 DNA is TGTGCCAGCAGCGTAGATACTAACTATGGCTACACCTTC. This encodes CASSVDTNYGYTF.

V usage is TRBV5-4 and J usage is TRBJ2-7, with 9 bases aligning to TRBD1. Germline V gene lookup returns CDR1 SGHNT and CDR2 YYREEE (reference sequence). The V and J ends lost 4 bases and 3 bases, in that order; junction bases with no gene match: 5. The length of the CDR3 is 14 residues. The CDR3 DNA is TGTGCCAGCAGCCCTACAGGGGGCAGCTACGAGCAGTACTTC. It specifies CASSPTGGSYEQYF.

The chain links TRBV10-3 to TRBJ1-6; no clear D. Between the trimmed V and J ends, which lost 3 bases and 5 bases, there was a span of 8 bases. CDR1 is ENHRY, CDR2 SYGVKD, per germline. The CDR3 sequence is 14 residues long. The CDR3 loop reads CAISDYGDNSPLHF. CDR3 coding DNA: TGTGCCATCAGTGACTACGGGGATAATTCACCCCTCCACTTT.

The genes are TRBV7-9 and TRBJ2-3; no clear D gene. The CDR3 consists of 14 residues. The germline V gene has CDR1 SEHNR and CDR2 FQNEAQ (reference sequence). V dropped 3 bases and J dropped 3 bases, with 10 bases sitting between them. CDR3 DNA: TGTGCCAGCAGCTTGGGCAGTAGTACAGATACGCAGTATTTT. As protein: CASSLGSSTDTQYF.

This chain joins TRBV6-6 and TRBJ2-7, with TRBD2 matching over 10 bases. Germline values: CDR1 MNHNY, CDR2 SVGAGI (reference sequence). V lost 4 bases to trimming and J lost 2 bases; unmatched junction nucleotides: 5. CDR3 size: 15 residues. The CDR3 nucleotides are TGTGCCAGCAGTTCCCCTAGCGGGGGCACCTACGAGCAGTACTTC. This codes for CASSSPSGGTYEQYF.

The chain joins TRBV27 to TRBJ1-4; 9 bases agree with TRBD1. The CDR3 has 16 amino acids. Looked up from germline, CDR1 is MNHEY and CDR2 is SMNVEV (reference sequence). With 5 bases clipped from V and 7 bases from J, the junction kept 11 bases outside the gene matches. The CDR3 region has the DNA TGTGCCAGCAGTGGACAGGGGAATAGTGGTAGTGAAAAACTGTTTTTT. It encodes CASSGQGNSGSEKLFF.

This clone showed up just once. This rearrangement joins TRBV7-9 to TRBJ1-2, with a weak D call TRBD1 (6 bases). Trimming stripped 4 bases from V and 4 bases from J, with 10 bases between. This CDR3 comprises 13 residues. Germline lookup yields CDR1 SEHNR and CDR2 FQNEAQ (reference sequence). The CDR3 is CASSSRTAYGYTF. The CDR3 nucleotides are TGTGCCAGCAGCTCCCGGACAGCCTATGGCTACACCTTC.